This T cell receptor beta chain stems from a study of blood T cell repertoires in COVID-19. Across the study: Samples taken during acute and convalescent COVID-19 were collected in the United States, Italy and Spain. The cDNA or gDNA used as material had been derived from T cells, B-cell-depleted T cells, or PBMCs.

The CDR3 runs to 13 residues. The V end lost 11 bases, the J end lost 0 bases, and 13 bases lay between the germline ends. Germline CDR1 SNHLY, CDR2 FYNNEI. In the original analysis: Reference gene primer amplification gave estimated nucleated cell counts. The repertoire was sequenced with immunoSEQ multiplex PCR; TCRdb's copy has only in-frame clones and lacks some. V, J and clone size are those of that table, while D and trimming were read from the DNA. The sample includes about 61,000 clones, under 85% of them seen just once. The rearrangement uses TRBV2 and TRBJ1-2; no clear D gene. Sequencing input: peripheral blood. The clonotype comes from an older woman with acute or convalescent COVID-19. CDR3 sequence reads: CASTFLTNYGYTF. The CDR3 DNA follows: TGTGCCTCGACATTTTTAACTAACTATGGCTACACCTTC.